This T cell receptor (beta chain) came from a study of T cells after yellow fever vaccination. Study context: Fractions containing few cells were prepared with SMART-Seq v4 Ultra Low Input.

The ends were cut back, 6 bases at V and 5 bases at J, with 17 bases in the middle. This CDR3 is built from 15 residues. Study-wide results and caveats: Most clones from primary vaccination were detected again post-booster (roughly 96% CD4, about 85% CD8).

Comment on this clonotype: Antigen unknown.

MiXCR was run by TCRdb on the 5' RACE reads, yielding one entry per CDR3 protein. The data show fewer than 450,000 distinct CDR3 sequences, 8.1% seen once. The sample consisted of PBMCs, taken around 45 days after the first yellow fever vaccination. The sequence came from a young man who received the YFV17D yellow fever vaccine. The genes are TRBV12-3 or TRBV12-4 and TRBJ2-1, with D perhaps TRBD2 (6 bases). The CDR3 loop is CASSKGRETHNEQFF. The DNA of the CDR3 is TGTGCCAGCAGCAAGGGACGGGAGACGCACAATGAGCAGTTCTTC.